Listed below are T cell receptor beta chains from one sample, sequenced in a study of cytomegalovirus exposure and HLA in healthy donors. The assay was immunoSEQ multiplex PCR, and TCRdb's table has in-frame clones only and misses some. The data contain over 150,000 clones, roughly four fifths of them singletons. The sequenced sample was PBMCs. The receptors originated from a man between 18 and 35 years old in good health and CMV-seronegative. Each CDR3 is given with its conserved first and last residue. A D gene is named only where the DNA matches it firmly. Some rows mark clone size as missing; the rest say once, few, many or name a class of expanded clone.

abundance	j_gene	d_gene	v_gene	len	CDR3aa	CDR3nt
NA	TRBJ2-7	TRBD2	TRBV2	14	CASRWETSGYEQYF	TGTGCCAGCAGGTGGGAGACTAGCGGCTACGAGCAGTACTTC
NA	TRBJ2-7	NA	TRBV28	14	CASSWEVVIYEQYF	TGTGCCAGCAGTTGGGAGGTAGTCATCTACGAGCAGTACTTC
NA	TRBJ2-5	TRBD2	TRBV9	16	CASSVEAGVFQETQYF	TGTGCCAGCAGCGTAGAAGCGGGAGTTTTCCAAGAGACCCAGTACTTC
NA	TRBJ2-1	NA	TRBV27	13	CASTPGGIGEQFF	TGTGCCAGCACCCCTGGCGGGATCGGTGAGCAGTTCTTC
NA	TRBJ1-1	TRBD1	TRBV2	16	CASSSGQGGLNTEAFF	TGTGCCAGCAGCTCCGGACAGGGGGGTCTGAACACTGAAGCTTTCTTT
once	TRBJ2-2	NA	TRBV4-2	18	CASSQDRYSRLYTGELFF	TGTGCCAGCAGCCAAGATAGGTACTCGCGGTTATACACCGGGGAGCTGTTTTTT
NA	TRBJ1-4	NA	TRBV19	11	CASSIGEKLFF	TGTGCCAGTAGTATCGGGGAAAAACTGTTTTTT
NA	TRBJ2-5	NA	TRBV7-6	14	CASSLLADQETQYF	TGTGCCAGCAGCTTGTTAGCGGACCAAGAGACCCAGTACTTC
NA	TRBJ2-7	TRBD2	TRBV6-5	16	CASSLLAGGLPHEQYF	TGTGCCAGCAGTTTACTAGCGGGAGGTCTTCCCCACGAGCAGTACTTC
few	TRBJ1-2	NA	TRBV6-5	11	CVARANYGYTF	TGTGTTGCGAGGGCTAACTATGGCTACACCTTC
NA	TRBJ2-6	NA	TRBV5-4	20	CASSLSTTLGDSSGANVLTF	TGTGCCAGCAGCTTGTCAACGACGTTAGGGGATTCCTCTGGGGCCAACGTCCTGACTTTC